The source of this T cell receptor beta chain is a study of T cell clonotyping in hematopoietic cell transplantation. Study-wide context: Pretransplant recipient samples were taken after cytoreduction. The study's findings and limits: Without cell sorting, CD4 versus CD8 contributions remain unresolved.

Stated time point: recipient sample about 28 days before transplant, after cytoreduction. Recipient blood drawn about 28 days pretransplant and days 30, 100, 180 after. Trimming removed 4 bases at V and 5 bases at J, with 12 bases between. This CDR3 comprises 13 residues. Germline CDR1 is SGHTS and CDR2 is YDEGEE. Of note for this clone: No antigen is known for it.

Assay used: immunoSEQ multiplex PCR; TCRdb lists only in-frame clones, some missing. The sample has about 45,000 clones, roughly 80% seen once. The origin of this receptor is a man aged 55 to 70 with myelodysplastic syndrome. Some clones in this sample may be carry-over from other donors' samples. The chain links TRBV5-8 to TRBJ1-2; tentative D call: TRBD1 (5 bases). The sequencing used peripheral blood mononuclear cells, collected before stem cell transplant. As DNA, the CDR3 is TGTGCCAGCAGCCCCGGGACGGCTTATGGCTACACCTTC. This translates into CASSPGTAYGYTF.